The rows below give T cell receptor beta chains drawn from one sample of a study of T-cell memory formation after mild COVID-19. Via MiXCR, TCRdb re-called the 5' RACE reads, giving one row per CDR3 protein. The repertoire holds 550,000 to 650,000 distinct CDR3 sequences, with about 18% as singletons. What was sequenced was PBMCs or a T cell subset sorted from them (not recorded which). The receptor set was obtained from an adult woman who had mild COVID-19 (a few samples of this study predate the infection). Cell type and time point are not known. Both conserved end residues are part of each CDR3. D genes are given only for firm matches. The size entry is marked missing in some rows and otherwise reads once, few, many or a size class.

CDR3 protein	CDR3 DNA	J gene	D gene	V gene	clone size
CASSFQSGASSYEQYF	TGCGCCAGCAGCTTCCAATCGGGCGCCTCCTCCTACGAGCAGTACTTC	TRBJ2-7	.	TRBV5-1	few
CASSLVTDYNSPLHF	TGTGCCAGCAGCTTGGTGACTGATTATAATTCACCCCTCCACTTT	TRBJ1-6	.	TRBV5-5	.
CASSFRTSSEQFF	TGTGCCAGCAGTTTTAGGACTAGCTCTGAGCAGTTCTTC	TRBJ2-1	TRBD2	TRBV27	.
CASSQKSTGFYGYTF	TGTGCCAGCAGCCAAAAGTCGACAGGGTTCTATGGCTACACCTTC	TRBJ1-2	TRBD1	TRBV7-8	.
CASSFVPGTDTQYF	TGTGCCAGCAGTTTCGTCCCGGGGACAGATACGCAGTATTTT	TRBJ2-3	.	TRBV12-3/TRBV12-4	.
CASSQRRPSYNEQFF	TGTGCCAGCAGCCAGAGACGACCCTCCTACAATGAGCAGTTCTTC	TRBJ2-1	.	TRBV7-2	few
CASSLDRGVSYEQYF	TGTGCCAGCAGCTTAGACAGGGGGGTTTCCTACGAGCAGTACTTC	TRBJ2-7	TRBD1	TRBV7-2	.
CSAGVVPTEAFF	TGCAGTGCCGGGGTAGTGCCCACTGAAGCTTTCTTT	TRBJ1-1	.	TRBV20-1	few
CASSPLGGLPQETQYF	TGCGCCAGCAGCCCCCTAGGGGGACTCCCCCAAGAGACCCAGTACTTC	TRBJ2-5	.	TRBV5-1	few
CASSPGLAGVTYEQYF	TGTGCCAGCAGTCCGGGACTAGCGGGAGTAACGTACGAGCAGTACTTC	TRBJ2-7	TRBD2	TRBV6-2/TRBV6-3	few
CASSPRQTNEKLFF	TGTGCCAGCAGCCCTCGGCAGACTAATGAAAAACTGTTTTTT	TRBJ1-4	.	TRBV14	few
CASSLSEDPRGQPQHF	TGTGCCAGCAGTTTATCTGAGGACCCGAGGGGTCAGCCCCAGCATTTT	TRBJ1-5	.	TRBV27	few
CASSLLTLISAEQFF	TGTGCCAGCAGTCTCCTGACCTTGATATCCGCTGAGCAGTTCTTC	TRBJ2-1	.	TRBV2	.
CASSLNNEQFF	TGTGCCAGCAGCTTGAACAATGAGCAGTTCTTC	TRBJ2-1	.	TRBV7-9	many
CASGFVGERETQYF	TGCGCCAGCGGATTCGTAGGGGAAAGGGAGACCCAGTACTTC	TRBJ2-5	.	TRBV5-1	.
CATRLAGVTEQFF	TGTGCCACCCGACTAGCGGGGGTTACTGAGCAGTTCTTC	TRBJ2-1	TRBD2	TRBV12-3/TRBV12-4	few
CASTWDLAGGLNEQFF	TGCGCCAGCACCTGGGACCTAGCGGGGGGGCTCAATGAGCAGTTCTTC	TRBJ2-1	TRBD2	TRBV5-1	few
CASSRKAPGSTYEQYF	TGTGCCAGCTCTCGTAAAGCCCCGGGTAGCACCTACGAGCAGTACTTC	TRBJ2-7	.	TRBV18	few
CATSDLRAGLRAFF	TGTGCCACCAGTGATTTGCGGGCAGGGTTACGGGCTTTCTTT	TRBJ1-1	.	TRBV24-1	few
CASSDTGSAENIQYF	TGTGCCAGCAGTGACACAGGGAGTGCGGAGAACATTCAGTACTTC	TRBJ2-4	.	TRBV6-1	few
CASMGESAGELFF	TGTGCCAGCATGGGAGAGTCCGCCGGGGAGCTGTTTTTT	TRBJ2-2	.	TRBV2	few
CASSLLGGNAGNTIYF	TGTGCCAGCAGCTTATTGGGAGGGAACGCTGGAAACACCATATATTTT	TRBJ1-3	.	TRBV7-9	.
CASRPRTGRNSPLHF	TGTGCCAGCAGACCTCGGACAGGGAGAAACTCACCCCTCCACTTT	TRBJ1-6	TRBD1	TRBV12-3/TRBV12-4	few
CASSQPFGREPENTGELFF	TGTGCCAGCAGCCAACCCTTTGGGCGGGAACCAGAGAACACCGGGGAGCTGTTTTTT	TRBJ2-2	.	TRBV4-2	.
CASSEGISLNSPLHF	TGTGCCAGCAGTGAGGGGATATCCCTCAATTCACCCCTCCACTTT	TRBJ1-6	.	TRBV2	.
CASSLGGRADTQYF	TGCGCCAGCAGTTTGGGGGGAAGGGCCGATACGCAGTATTTT	TRBJ2-3	.	TRBV5-1	few
CASTPRTQQDTQYF	TGTGCCAGCACCCCCCGGACACAACAAGATACGCAGTATTTT	TRBJ2-3	.	TRBV2	many
CASSLVGRSGYTF	TGTGCCAGCAGCTTGGTGGGGCGTTCTGGCTACACCTTC	TRBJ1-2	.	TRBV5-5	.
CSASRSGVSYEQYF	TGCAGTGCTAGTCGTAGCGGGGTCTCCTACGAGCAGTACTTC	TRBJ2-7	TRBD2	TRBV20-1	few
CASSPFGPVRPYNEQFF	TGTGCCAGCAGCCCCTTTGGGCCGGTCCGACCCTACAATGAGCAGTTCTTC	TRBJ2-1	.	TRBV7-3	few
CASSYSPGLREKLFF	TGTGCCAGCAGTTACTCTCCGGGTTTGAGAGAAAAACTGTTTTTT	TRBJ1-4	.	TRBV6-2/TRBV6-3	.
CASSYSGEDYNEQFF	TGTGCCAGCAGTTACTCGGGGGAGGACTACAATGAGCAGTTCTTC	TRBJ2-1	.	TRBV6-5	few
CASSPRAFAGEQYF	TGTGCCAGCAGCCCAAGGGCCTTCGCGGGGGAGCAGTACTTC	TRBJ2-7	.	TRBV7-9	few
CASSAIGAGLAKNIQYF	TGTGCCAGCAGCGCCATCGGGGCGGGCTTAGCCAAAAACATTCAGTACTTC	TRBJ2-4	.	TRBV5-5	few
CASSTGSVAGPNEQFF	TGCGCCAGCAGCACCGGAAGCGTAGCGGGGCCTAATGAGCAGTTCTTC	TRBJ2-1	TRBD2	TRBV4-1	few